Each of the 26 T cell receptor beta chains below was sequenced from the same sample in a study of T cells in Graves' hyperthyroidism and ophthalmopathy. TCR beta CDR3 regions were amplified from RNA transcripts. The HTBI primer set was used in a first-round RT-PCR of the TCR CDR3. TCRdb reprocessed the multiplex PCR reads with MiXCR, giving one entry per CDR3 protein. There are 300,000 or so distinct CDR3 sequences in the sample; approximately 18% occur only once, and about 49% lies in the top ten. The source material was blood. The receptors originated from a woman in her fifties or sixties with Graves' hyperthyroidism.

This clonotype was seen more than once but under ten times. This chain uses TRBV4-1 with TRBJ2-5; D is ambiguous. V was clipped by 4 bases and J by 2 bases, with 8 bases between them. The V gene's germline CDR1 is MGHRA and CDR2 YSYEKL. This CDR3 spans 13 amino acids. The DNA for the CDR3 is TGCGCCAGCAGCCGAACCATACAAGAGACCCAGTACTTC. Its protein product is CASSRTIQETQYF.

The rearrangement joins TRBV7-9 to TRBJ1-1; no reliable D call. Germline loops: CDR1 SEHNR, CDR2 FQNEAQ (reference sequence). V was clipped by 3 bases and J by 6 bases, with 11 bases between them. The CDR3 length is 13 residues. The CDR3 here is CASSFSPPAEAFF. The CDR3 nucleotides are TGTGCCAGCAGCTTCTCCCCTCCGGCTGAAGCTTTCTTT.

This chain joins TRBV5-1 and TRBJ2-7; TRBD2 is a possible D gene (6 bases). The germline V and J ends were trimmed by 3 bases and 7 bases, with 20 bases remaining between them. Germline V gene data show CDR1 as SGHRS and CDR2 as YFSETQ. CDR3 length: 15 amino acids. As DNA, the CDR3 is TGCGCCAGCAGCTCAACAACCGGGACTTCCTCGGAGCAGTACTTC. Translation: CASSSTTGTSSEQYF. The full variable domain, its missing parts supplied by reference TRBV5-1 and TRBJ2-7, is KAGVTQTPRYLIKTRGQQVTLSCSPISGHRSVSWYQQTPGQGLQFLFEYFSETQRNKGNFPGRFSGRQFSNSRSEMNVSTLELGDSALYLCASSSTTGTSSEQYFGPGTRLTVT.

This clonotype showed up just a few times. The chain links TRBV11-2 to TRBJ2-2, with D perhaps matching TRBD1 (6 bases). The V end was cut by 1 base, the J end by 7 bases, with 16 bases between. The CDR3 has 16 amino acids. CDR1 is SGHAT, CDR2 FQNNGV, per germline. Written as DNA, the CDR3 is TGTGCCAGCAGCTTAGTCACAGGGTCCACCCACGGGGAGCTGTTTTTT. It yields the protein CASSLVTGSTHGELFF.

The sample holds many counts of this clonotype. V is TRBV2 and J is TRBJ2-1; 7 bases match TRBD2. The CDR3 is 12 residues long. V gave up 6 bases and J gave up 7 bases; unmatched junction bases: 3. Per germline, CDR1 SNHLY and CDR2 FYNNEI. The CDR3: CASSLAENEQFF. In DNA, the CDR3 is TGTGCCAGCAGCCTAGCGGAAAATGAGCAGTTCTTC. Based on the CDR3 plus reference TRBV2 and TRBJ2-1, the full variable domain is EPEVTQTPSHQVTQMGQEVILRCVPISNHLYFYWYRQILGQKVEFLVSFYNNEISEKSEIFDDQFSVERPDGSNFTLKIRSTKLEDSAMYFCASSLAENEQFFGPGTRLTVL.

This clonotype was seen many times. The J gene is TRBJ1-6, the V gene TRBV10-3; no reliable D call. Germline assignment: CDR1 ENHRY and CDR2 SYGVKD. The V gene lost 6 bases and the J gene lost 14 bases, with 14 bases spanning the gap. The length of the CDR3 is 12 residues. The CDR3 reads CAISPDGAALHF. The CDR3 region has the DNA TGTGCCATCAGCCCGGACGGAGCGGCCCTCCACTTT.

The chain has TRBV12-3 or TRBV12-4 and TRBJ1-3, with no clear D. Trimming shortened V by 3 bases and J by 2 bases, and 8 bases separated the two germline ends. This CDR3 is 14 amino acids long. CDR3 nucleotide sequence: TGTGCCAGCAGTTTCGGTGGGACTGGAAACACCATATATTTT. Translation gives CASSFGGTGNTIYF.

This clonotype has a handful of counts. The chain carries TRBV19 and TRBJ1-5; 7 nucleotides agree with TRBD1. The CDR3 runs to 15 residues. Looked up from germline, CDR1 is LNHDA and CDR2 is SQIVND (reference sequence). V dropped 9 bases and J dropped 2; count of bases not matched to a gene: 10. The CDR3 loop is CASLEDRRGNQPQHF. As DNA, the CDR3 is TGTGCCAGCCTTGAGGACAGGAGGGGCAATCAGCCCCAGCATTTT.

This chain joins TRBV30 and TRBJ1-2; D is unresolved. This CDR3 contains 11 residues. Germline V gene sequence: CDR1 GTSNPN, CDR2 SVGIG (reference sequence). The ends were cut back, 4 bases at V and 5 bases at J, with 8 bases in the middle. As DNA, the CDR3 is TGTGCCTGGACTGAAGGGTATGGCTACACCTTC. This codes for CAWTEGYGYTF.

This clonotype was observed at least ten times. The chain couples TRBV20-1 to TRBJ2-3; D might be TRBD2 (7 bases). CDR3 length: 14 residues. Trimming took 3 bases from V and 4 from J, leaving 14 bases between them. Germline loops: CDR1 DFQATT, CDR2 SNEGSKA (reference sequence). CDR3 sequence reads: CSASRRGGADTQYF. The CDR3 nucleotides are TGCAGTGCTAGCAGGCGCGGGGGCGCAGATACGCAGTATTTT.

This clonotype came up many times. This chain connects TRBV5-1 to TRBJ2-1; 9 nucleotides line up with TRBD2. Germline assignment: CDR1 SGHRS and CDR2 YFSETQ. The CDR3 totals 16 residues. The J segment lost 6 bases and the V segment lost 7 bases, leaving 14 bases of the junction unmatched. Here the CDR3 DNA reads TGCGCCAGCGGACCTAGTCGTCTAGCGGGAACCAATGAGCAGTTCTTC. Translated, it gives CASGPSRLAGTNEQFF. Full variable domain (missing parts from reference TRBV5-1 and TRBJ2-1): KAGVTQTPRYLIKTRGQQVTLSCSPISGHRSVSWYQQTPGQGLQFLFEYFSETQRNKGNFPGRFSGRQFSNSRSEMNVSTLELGDSALYLCASGPSRLAGTNEQFFGPGTRLTVL.

The chain is built from TRBV3-1 and TRBJ2-4; D is uncertain. The germline V gene has CDR1 LGHDT and CDR2 YNNKEL (reference sequence). V was trimmed by 5 bases and J by 1 base, leaving 12 bases between them. This CDR3 comprises 15 residues. This CDR3 is CASSSFSVAKNIQYF. For the CDR3, the DNA is TGTGCCAGCAGCTCCTTCTCGGTGGCCAAAAACATTCAGTACTTC. Complete variable domain (other parts from reference TRBV3-1 and TRBJ2-4): DTAVSQTPKYLVTQMGNDKSIKCEQNLGHDTMYWYKQDSKKFLKIMFSYNNKELIINETVPNRFSPKSPDKAHLNLHINSLELGDSAVYFCASSSFSVAKNIQYFGAGTRLSVL.

This clonotype was detected many times. V gene TRBV10-1 combines with J gene TRBJ2-2, with D hard to call. From germline, CDR1 is WNHNN and CDR2 SYGVQD (reference sequence). The length of the CDR3 is 12 residues. Trimming removed 0 bases from V and 6 bases from J, with 2 bases in between. CDR3 bases: TGCGCCAGCAGTGAGTCGTCCGGGGAGCTGTTTTTT. This encodes CASSESSGELFF.

This clonotype was counted ten times or more. The CDR3 DNA reads TGCGCCAGCAGCCCGGGGAACCTCACAACGGGTGAGCAGTTCTTC. This codes for CASSPGNLTTGEQFF. The chain recombines TRBV5-1 with TRBJ2-1; tentatively, D is TRBD2 (5 bases). Germline CDR1 is SGHRS and CDR2 is YFSETQ. The CDR3 totals 15 residues. V shed 4 bases and J shed 9 bases, with 20 bases lying between them. The entire variable domain, with the rest obtained from reference TRBV5-1 and TRBJ2-1, is as follows: KAGVTQTPRYLIKTRGQQVTLSCSPISGHRSVSWYQQTPGQGLQFLFEYFSETQRNKGNFPGRFSGRQFSNSRSEMNVSTLELGDSALYLCASSPGNLTTGEQFFGPGTRLTVL.

This clonotype was seen only a few times. The V call is TRBV12-3 or TRBV12-4, the J call TRBJ1-2; 7 nucleotides agree with TRBD1. V lost 11 bases and J lost 5; bases outside the gene matches: 11. The CDR3 consists of 13 residues. CDR3 nucleotides: TGTGCCTGCTCCAACAGGGGCTTTTATGGCTACACCTTC. Encoded protein: CACSNRGFYGYTF.

Worth noting for this clonotype: A much larger clonotype is one base distant, so this may be a read error. The chain uses TRBV28 and TRBJ1-1; 7 bases match TRBD1. CDR1 MDHEN and CDR2 SYDVKM come from the germline V gene. The CDR3 runs to 14 residues. CDR3 sequence (DNA): TGTGCCAGTCTCCCGGGACAGTGGAACGCTGAAGCTTTCTTT. This sequence encodes CASLPGQWNAEAFF. Full variable domain (outside the CDR3, taken from reference TRBV28 and TRBJ1-1): DVKVTQSSRYLVKRTGEKVFLECVQDMDHENMFWYRQDPGLGLRLIYFSYDVKMKEKGDIPEGYSVSREKKERFSLILESASTNQTSMYLCASLPGQWNAEAFFGQGTRLTVV.

This clonotype was counted ten times or more. The CDR3 region has the DNA TGTGCCAGCATTGACGGGGTGAACACTGAAGCTTTCTTT. Translation: CASIDGVNTEAFF. V gene TRBV28 combines with J gene TRBJ1-1, with D unresolved. Trimming pared 7 bases from V and 0 bases from J, leaving 9 bases between. There are 13 residues in the CDR3. Looked up from germline, CDR1 is MDHEN and CDR2 is SYDVKM. The whole variable domain, remainder taken from reference TRBV28 and TRBJ1-1, is DVKVTQSSRYLVKRTGEKVFLECVQDMDHENMFWYRQDPGLGLRLIYFSYDVKMKEKGDIPEGYSVSREKKERFSLILESASTNQTSMYLCASIDGVNTEAFFGQGTRLTVV.

This clonotype was counted many times. V and J are TRBV18 and TRBJ2-7; 10 bases agree with TRBD1. Germline CDR1 KGHSH, CDR2 LQKENI. The J segment lost 6 bases and the V segment lost 4 bases, leaving 3 bases of the junction unmatched. The CDR3 is made up of 13 amino acids. The CDR3 spells CASSQDRGGEQYV. In DNA form, the CDR3 reads TGTGCCAGCTCACAGGACAGGGGGGGCGAGCAGTACGTC.

The V call is TRBV5-1, the J call TRBJ2-7; no clear D gene. This CDR3 has 15 residues. The germline CDR1 and CDR2 sequences are SGHRS and YFSETQ. The ends were cut back, 1 base at V and 3 bases at J, with 14 bases in the middle. The CDR3 region is CASSLFAGLGYEQYF. CDR3 nucleotide sequence: TGCGCCAGCAGCTTGTTTGCAGGCTTGGGCTACGAGCAGTACTTC.

The chain has TRBV3-1 and TRBJ1-4; D ambiguous. V lost 3 bases to trimming and J lost 5 bases, with 16 bases between them. Per germline, CDR1 LGHDT and CDR2 YNNKEL (reference sequence). The CDR3 spans 16 residues. The CDR3, as DNA: TGTGCCAGCAGCCAGAACGAAGCTGGCTTAAATGAAAAACTGTTTTTT. As protein: CASSQNEAGLNEKLFF.

Concerning this clonotype itself: A read error may be the cause here, since a much bigger clone is one base away. The CDR3 coding sequence is TGCAGCATTGATGGACAGGGGGGCACTGAAGCTTTCTTT. Amino acid sequence: CSIDGQGGTEAFF. V is TRBV29-1 and J is TRBJ1-1; 10 bases fit TRBD1. Germline V lookup: CDR1 SQVTM, CDR2 ANQGSEA. This CDR3 has 13 residues. Supplemented by reference TRBV29-1 and TRBJ1-1, the full variable domain reads SAVISQKPSRDICQRGTSLTIQCQVDSQVTMMFWYRQQPGQSLTLIATANQGSEATYESGFVIDKFPISRPNLTFSTLTVSNMSPEDSSIYLCSIDGQGGTEAFFGQGTRLTVV.

In its sample, this clonotype was seen many times. The chain links TRBV18 to TRBJ2-3; either TRBD1 or TRBD2 may fit D (5 bases each). Between the trimmed V and J ends, which lost 6 bases and 0 bases, there was a span of 10 bases. This CDR3 has 14 residues. Germline V lookup: CDR1 KGHSH, CDR2 LQKENI. The CDR3 region is CASSSGASTDTQYF. The CDR3 DNA sequence: TGTGCCAGCTCGTCCGGGGCTAGCACAGATACGCAGTATTTT. The full variable domain, completed using reference TRBV18 and TRBJ2-3, is NAGVMQNPRHLVRRRGQEARLRCSPMKGHSHVYWYRQLPEEGLKFMVYLQKENIIDESGMPKERFSAEFPKEGPSILRIQQVVRGDSAAYFCASSSGASTDTQYFGPGTRLTVL.

The chain joins TRBV10-3 to TRBJ1-1, with TRBD1 as a possible D gene (6 bases). CDR1 is ENHRY, CDR2 SYGVKD, per germline. V lost 4 bases and J 6 bases, leaving 15 bases between the germline ends. The CDR3 totals 14 residues. CDR3 nucleotides: TGTGCCATCAGTGGGGGGCCCCATGGGGCTGAAGCTTTCTTT. Residues: CAISGGPHGAEAFF.

This clonotype was counted between two and nine times. This chain connects TRBV20-1 to TRBJ2-3; 13 bases match TRBD2. Per the germline V gene, CDR1 is DFQATT and CDR2 is SNEGSKA (reference sequence). This CDR3 is built from 17 residues. V shed 6 bases and J 2 bases; nucleotides not matched to a gene: 11. The CDR3 protein is CSASSGLAGEFTDTQYF. In nucleotides, the CDR3 is TGCAGTGCCTCCTCTGGACTAGCGGGAGAGTTCACAGATACGCAGTATTTT.

V and J are TRBV2 and TRBJ2-2; D possibly corresponds to TRBD1 (5 bases). V was shortened by 7 bases and J by 4 bases, with 10 bases between the two germline ends. CDR1 SNHLY and CDR2 FYNNEI come from the germline V gene. The CDR3 totals 13 residues. The CDR3 is CASIGQTTGELFF. CDR3 in DNA: TGTGCCAGCATTGGACAAACCACCGGGGAGCTGTTTTTT.

This clonotype has ten or more counts. J is TRBJ1-3 and V is TRBV6-1; weak D call: TRBD1 (6 bases). Trimming cost V 6 bases and J 0 bases, with 9 bases left between them. Germline V gives CDR1 MNHNS, CDR2 SASEGT. The CDR3 consists of 14 residues. CDR3 DNA sequence: TGTGCCAGCAGCGGACAGTTCTCTGGAAACACCATATATTTT. Protein product: CASSGQFSGNTIYF.